Listed below are T cell receptor beta chains from one sample, sequenced in a study of blood T cell repertoires in COVID-19. Sequencing used immunoSEQ multiplex PCR; TCRdb keeps in-frame clones, though not all of them. The sample lists some 120,000 clones, approximately 80% seen once, with approximately 25% in the top ten. Sequences were obtained from peripheral blood. Source of these receptors: a human donor in a cohort sampled during active COVID-19. Both conserved end residues are part of each CDR3.

V	J	CDR3
TRBV25-1	TRBJ1-1	CASSEYARSEAFF
TRBV5-5	TRBJ2-3	CASSLGQGYADTQYF
TRBV19	TRBJ1-5	CASSLRGEGNNQPQHF
TRBV27	TRBJ2-6	CASSPPGQGSGANVLTF
TRBV28	TRBJ2-1	CASSLLSGTGAINEQFF
TRBV7-2	TRBJ2-1	CASGGQGGFRSYNEQFF
TRBV28	TRBJ2-3	CASSVTGTSDLTDTQYF
TRBV11-3	TRBJ1-1	CASSLEAGGEAFF
TRBV7-2	TRBJ2-3	CASSSRTSGVPDTQYF
TRBV3-1/TRBV3-2	TRBJ1-6	CASSRTGANSPLHF
TRBV5-6	TRBJ2-2	CASSTPGQGRTGELFF
TRBV19	TRBJ1-6	CASSQELPQGSYNSPLHF
TRBV7-9	TRBJ2-1	CASRPLAGVSYNEQFF
TRBV19	TRBJ1-1	CASSIRRNTEAFF
TRBV7-8	TRBJ2-2	CASSLERVPGELFF
TRBV28	TRBJ2-4	CASSLGGRDIQYF
TRBV28	TRBJ1-2	CASSSPGQSSYGYTF
TRBV29-1	TRBJ2-4	CSVEAGQGTIQYF
TRBV19	TRBJ1-5	CASSRLLSGGAGQPQHF
TRBV4-3	TRBJ2-3	CASSQAGTLVRDTQYF
TRBV14	TRBJ2-1	CASSQDRVINEQFF
TRBV28	TRBJ1-2	CASSHAAGYDYGYTF
TRBV15	TRBJ1-2	CATSARTGQGYTF
TRBV9	TRBJ2-1	CASSVLQGGGEQFF
TRBV27	TRBJ1-2	CASTAWDRINYGYTF
TRBV5-1	TRBJ2-5	CASSPDRGEETQYF
TRBV5-1	TRBJ1-1	CASSWGQGGTEAFF
TRBV28	TRBJ1-1	CASSQTGTEAFF
TRBV5-1	TRBJ2-7	CASSWFTGDPGNEQYF
TRBV7-8	TRBJ2-1	CASSPLTSGDYNEQFF
TRBV12-3/TRBV12-4	TRBJ1-1	CASSRTGNTEAFF
TRBV29-1	TRBJ1-2	CSVGQTANYGYTF
TRBV5-4	TRBJ1-2	CASSQLQGDPYGYTF
TRBV28	TRBJ2-3	CASSLSTGSDTQYF
TRBV4-3	TRBJ2-5	CASSQDGRETQYF
TRBV28	TRBJ2-7	CASIGAGGSYEQYF
TRBV7-9	TRBJ1-6	CASSLGSSQADSPLHF
TRBV7-2	TRBJ2-3	CASSPRWLAGGIDTQYF
TRBV7-2	TRBJ2-7	CASSLREEQYF
TRBV18	TRBJ2-4	CASSQGLAGGANIQYF
TRBV7-2	TRBJ2-5	CASSSRGAGGPVETQYF
TRBV7-8	TRBJ2-2	CASSSSHVVAPGELFF
TRBV30	TRBJ1-5	CAWSVQTGINQPQHF
TRBV19	TRBJ2-1	CASSIVGVGEQFF
TRBV10-1	TRBJ2-7	CATGQFFSYEQYF
TRBV3-1/TRBV3-2	TRBJ2-5	CASSPARSTDPQETQYF
TRBV10-3	TRBJ2-1	CAISAPRQGISYNEQFF
TRBV19	TRBJ2-2	CAKDSNTGELFF
TRBV5-1	TRBJ1-1	CASSLTPLGTNGGEAFF
TRBV28	TRBJ2-3	CASSSGVLNFPDTQYF
TRBV28	TRBJ1-2	CASSRRTGWYGYTF
TRBV5-1	TRBJ2-5	CASRKTQDRGETQYF